Each of the 25 T cell receptor beta chains below was sequenced from the same sample in a study of shared clonotypes between healthy human individuals. Using immunoSEQ multiplex PCR, the repertoire was profiled, and TCRdb retains in-frame clones only, with some absent. This sample has about half a million clones, with approximately 82% found just once. The material sequenced was PBMCs. The receptor set was obtained from a woman aged 40-49 years in good health. Some clones in this sample may be carry-over from other donors' samples.

This clone was observed once. The CDR3 region is CASSQNRGNEQFF. In nucleotides, the CDR3 is TGTGCCAGCAGCCAAAACAGGGGAAATGAGCAGTTCTTC. This rearrangement joins TRBV14 to TRBJ2-1; 7 bases line up with TRBD1. The CDR3 length is 13 residues. Germline-derived CDR1 and CDR2 are SGHDN and FVKESK. V shed 2 bases, J shed 7 bases, and the junction held 2 bases outside the gene matches. Filled out from reference TRBV14 and TRBJ2-1, the complete variable domain reads EAGVTQFPSHSVIEKGQTVTLRCDPISGHDNLYWYRRVMGKEIKFLLHFVKESKQDESGMPNNRFLAERTGGTYSTLKVQPAELEDSGVYFCASSQNRGNEQFFGPGTRLTVL.

The genes are TRBV11-2 and TRBJ2-7, with a tentative D call TRBD2 (6 bases). Trimming cost V 1 base and J 0 bases, with 10 bases left between them. CDR1 is SGHAT and CDR2 is FQNNGV in the germline V gene. CDR3 length: 15 residues. In DNA, the CDR3 is TGTGCCAGCAGCTTAGTCCCTAGCGACTCCTACGAGCAGTACTTC. It is translated as CASSLVPSDSYEQYF.

The J gene is TRBJ1-1, the V gene TRBV16, with a possible D match to TRBD1 (5 bases). Looked up from germline, CDR1 is KGHSY and CDR2 is FQNENV. Trimming pared 4 bases from V and 1 base from J, leaving 13 bases between. The CDR3 is made up of 15 amino acids. The CDR3 DNA follows: TGTGCCAGCAGCCTATTCACCAGGGAGAACACTGAAGCTTTCTTT. Amino acid sequence: CASSLFTRENTEAFF.

The count of this clone is one. The V call is TRBV4-2, the J call TRBJ2-7; TRBD1 matches 8 bases. Germline V gene sequence: CDR1 LGHNA, CDR2 YNFKEQ. The CDR3 is 15 residues long. The junction had 3 bases not matched to a gene; V was cut back by 0 bases and J by 2 bases. The CDR3 spells CASSQDRTGPYEQYF. In DNA, the CDR3 is TGTGCCAGCAGCCAAGATCGGACAGGGCCCTACGAGCAGTACTTC.

The chain couples TRBV7-6 to TRBJ2-3, with D uncertain. V dropped 6 bases and J dropped 4 bases, with 20 bases sitting between them. Germline V gene lookup returns CDR1 SGHVS and CDR2 FNYEAQ. The CDR3 extends over 16 amino acids. This chain's CDR3 is CASSLSPAGSPDTQYF. Written as DNA, the CDR3 is TGTGCCAGCAGTTTATCCCCCGCTGGCTCTCCAGATACGCAGTATTTT.

This clone occurred a few times. V and J are TRBV7-9 and TRBJ1-2; 10 bases map to TRBD1. The CDR3 extends over 14 amino acids. Looked up from germline, CDR1 is SEHNR and CDR2 is FQNEAQ (reference sequence). V lost 6 bases to trimming and J lost 0 bases; unmatched junction nucleotides: 1. The CDR3 here is CASRGQGANYGYTF. CDR3 in DNA: TGTGCCAGCAGAGGACAGGGGGCTAACTATGGCTACACCTTC. The whole variable domain, filled in from reference TRBV7-9 and TRBJ1-2, reads DTGVSQNPRHKITKRGQNVTFRCDPISEHNRLYWYRQTLGQGPEFLTYFQNEAQLEKSRLLSDRFSAERPKGSFSTLEIQRTEQGDSAMYLCASRGQGANYGYTFGSGTRLTVV.

This rearrangement joins TRBV29-1 to TRBJ2-5, with 10 positions matching TRBD1. The CDR3 sequence is 12 residues long. CDR1 and CDR2 from the germline V gene are SQVTM and ANQGSEA. The ends lost 8 bases at V and 5 bases at J; junction bases unmatched: 5. The CDR3 DNA is TGCAGCATAGACAGGGGGCTGGAGACCCAGTACTTC. It translates to CSIDRGLETQYF.

This clone was counted between two and nine times. As DNA, the CDR3 is TGTGCCAGCAGCTTAGGGGCCGGGACAGGGGGCGAGCAGTACTTC. This encodes CASSLGAGTGGEQYF. The V gene is TRBV7-6, the J gene TRBJ2-7; 11 bases agree with TRBD1. Germline V gene sequence: CDR1 SGHVS, CDR2 FNYEAQ. The CDR3 sequence is 15 residues long. V lost 1 base, J lost 6 bases, and 5 bases stayed unmatched.

The chain has TRBV5-1 and TRBJ2-7; D is uncertain. V lost 1 base and J 0 bases, leaving 11 bases between the germline ends. The CDR3 sequence is 15 residues long. Germline CDR1 reads SGHRS; CDR2 reads YFSETQ. The CDR3 bases are TGCGCCAGCAGCTTGAGTGGCCAAAGCTCCTACGAGCAGTACTTC. It encodes CASSLSGQSSYEQYF.

The chain uses TRBV4-1 and TRBJ2-1; D is possibly TRBD2 (5 bases). Germline CDR1 MGHRA, CDR2 YSYEKL. Trimming shortened V by 1 base and J by 5 bases, and 15 bases separated the two germline ends. CDR3 length: 16 residues. This CDR3 reads CASSQGPVGGHNEQFF. The CDR3 region has the DNA TGCGCCAGCAGCCAAGGCCCAGTCGGCGGGCACAATGAGCAGTTCTTC.

This rearrangement joins TRBV10-3 to TRBJ1-4; D remains ambiguous. This CDR3 is 13 amino acids long. V gave up 6 bases and J gave up 0 bases, with 5 bases separating them. CDR1 ENHRY and CDR2 SYGVKD come from the germline V gene. As DNA, the CDR3 is TGTGCCATCAGCCGAGCAACTAATGAAAAACTGTTTTTT. Translation gives CAISRATNEKLFF.

This chain links TRBV7-3 with TRBJ2-5, with 7 bases identical to TRBD1. In germline, CDR1 is SGHTA, CDR2 FQGTGA. The V and J ends lost 0 bases and 6 bases, in that order; junction bases with no gene match: 7. The CDR3 consists of 15 residues. The CDR3 sequence: CASSLTGGAEKTQYF. The CDR3 bases are TGTGCCAGCAGCTTAACAGGGGGCGCGGAGAAGACCCAGTACTTC.

The chain employs TRBV18 and TRBJ2-5; no clear D. V was shortened by 0 bases and J by 4 bases, with 6 bases between the two germline ends. The CDR3 covers 13 residues. Germline V gene data show CDR1 as KGHSH and CDR2 as LQKENI. The CDR3 protein is CASSPPSSETQYF. CDR3 nucleotides: TGTGCCAGCTCACCACCGTCATCAGAGACCCAGTACTTC.

The CDR3, as DNA: TGCAGCGTTGAGGGCGGGAAATACAATGAGCAGTTCTTC. Translating it yields CSVEGGKYNEQFF. The chain recombines TRBV29-1 with TRBJ2-1, with D maybe TRBD2 (6 bases). The V gene lost 3 bases and the J gene lost 4 bases, with 10 bases spanning the gap. Germline V gene data show CDR1 as SQVTM and CDR2 as ANQGSEA. The CDR3 is 13 amino acids.

The chain links TRBV2 to TRBJ1-5; D gene unclear. This CDR3 is built from 15 residues. Germline V gene sequence: CDR1 SNHLY, CDR2 FYNNEI. Trimming removed 3 bases from V and 6 bases from J, with 15 bases in between. The CDR3 DNA reads as TGTGCCAGCAGTGAGGGTATGGGTTCCGGTCAGCCCCAGCATTTT. Translating it yields CASSEGMGSGQPQHF.

The V and J genes are TRBV27 and TRBJ2-1, with D tentatively TRBD2 (6 bases). Deletions cut 4 bases from V and 5 bases from J, with 12 bases between. CDR1 MNHEY and CDR2 SMNVEV come from the germline V gene (reference sequence). This CDR3 is built from 14 residues. CDR3 sequence: CASSSPGEHNEQFF. CDR3 in DNA: TGTGCCAGCAGTTCCCCGGGAGAACACAATGAGCAGTTCTTC.

CDR3 DNA sequence: TGCGCCAGCAGCAAGGAATATGCCTGGACTAGCGATGAAGAGACCCAGTACTTC. Translated, it gives CASSKEYAWTSDEETQYF. The rearrangement joins TRBV4-1 to TRBJ2-5; 9 bases map to TRBD2. The length of the CDR3 is 18 residues. J gave up 3 bases and V 5 bases, and 16 bases lay outside the gene matches. Germline CDR1 is MGHRA and CDR2 is YSYEKL.

The gene calls are TRBV7-9 and TRBJ2-3; D is possibly TRBD1 (5 bases). Looked up from germline, CDR1 is SEHNR and CDR2 is FQNEAQ (reference sequence). This CDR3 has 15 residues. V lost 1 base, J lost 4 bases, and 12 bases lay in between. CDR3 region: CASSLDQGRADTQYF. The CDR3 region has the DNA TGTGCCAGCAGCTTAGATCAGGGCCGGGCAGATACGCAGTATTTT.

The chain couples TRBV7-2 to TRBJ1-1; D is possibly TRBD1 (5 bases). CDR3 size: 16 residues. Trimming cost V 0 bases and J 5 bases, with 16 bases left between them. The germline V gene has CDR1 SGHTA and CDR2 FQGNSA. The DNA for the CDR3 is TGTGCCAGCAGCTTAGCGCTGGGCAGGGTGGCGACTGAAGCTTTCTTT. Translating gives CASSLALGRVATEAFF. The full variable domain, completed using reference TRBV7-2 and TRBJ1-1, is GAGVSQSPSNKVTEKGKDVELRCDPISGHTALYWYRQSLGQGLEFLIYFQGNSAPDKSGLPSDRFSAERTGGSVSTLTIQRTQQEDSAVYLCASSLALGRVATEAFFGQGTRLTVV.

This clone was detected only once. The DNA for the CDR3 is TGTGCCAGCAGTTTCGGCAGGGCGTTGGAGTACTTC. It yields the protein CASSFGRALEYF. The rearrangement links TRBV28 to TRBJ2-7, with D possibly being TRBD1 (5 bases). V was shortened by 3 bases and J by 11 bases, with 14 bases between the two germline ends. The CDR3 covers 12 residues. The germline V gene encodes CDR1 MDHEN and CDR2 SYDVKM.

This clone was seen more than once but under ten times. The chain joins TRBV6-1 to TRBJ2-1, with D uncertain. V was shortened by 7 bases and J by 9 bases, with 13 bases between the two germline ends. The CDR3 length is 12 residues. Germline CDR1 reads MNHNS; CDR2 reads SASEGT. The CDR3 loop reads CASTLTWGEQFF. CDR3 bases: TGTGCCAGCACCCTAACCTGGGGTGAGCAGTTCTTC.

V gene TRBV5-6 combines with J gene TRBJ2-3; D is perhaps TRBD1 (5 bases). The CDR3 totals 14 residues. Germline V gene data show CDR1 as SGHDT and CDR2 as YYEEEE. V dropped 0 bases and J dropped 2 bases, with 7 bases sitting between them. The CDR3 DNA reads TGTGCCAGCAGCTTGGACAGGCTCACAGATACGCAGTATTTT. Translating gives CASSLDRLTDTQYF.

V usage is TRBV7-3 and J usage is TRBJ2-1; perhaps TRBD2 as D (5 bases). CDR1 and CDR2 from the germline V gene are SGHTA and FQGTGA. V was shortened by 1 base and J by 2 bases, with 6 bases between the two germline ends. The CDR3 covers 14 residues. CDR3 sequence: CASSLRAAYNEQFF. CDR3 in DNA: TGTGCCAGCAGCTTAAGAGCGGCCTACAATGAGCAGTTCTTC.

A few counts support this clone. The same CDR3 is also encoded by other DNA sequences in this sample. The chain carries TRBV27 and TRBJ1-2; D ambiguous. The CDR3 loop spans 13 amino acids. CDR1 is MNHEY, CDR2 SMNVEV, per germline (reference sequence). V was shortened by 3 bases and J by 0 bases, with 5 bases between the two germline ends. The CDR3 bases are TGTGCCAGCAGTTTGTCAGCTAACTATGGCTACACCTTC. This codes for CASSLSANYGYTF.

The chain links TRBV27 to TRBJ2-7; D is perhaps TRBD2 (5 bases). CDR1 is MNHEY and CDR2 is SMNVEV in the germline V gene (reference sequence). V shed 5 bases and J shed 5 bases, with 16 bases lying between them. The CDR3 has 14 residues. Written as DNA, the CDR3 is TGTGCCAGCAGTAAAGGACTGGCTGGGGACGAGCAGTACTTC. The encoded protein is CASSKGLAGDEQYF.